This TCR beta chain is drawn from a study of T cells after yellow fever vaccination. Broader study findings: Relatively few clonotypes were ones that appeared in both CD4 and CD8 compartments. Subsequent to the booster, the majority of primary-vaccination clones reappeared (96% CD4, 70% to 90% CD8).

In its sample, this clonotype was seen a few times. As yet, its antigen is unknown. CDR3 length: 13 residues. Per germline, CDR1 SGHTA and CDR2 FQGNSA. V shed 5 bases and J shed 4 bases, with 10 bases lying between them. The authors made TCR cDNA by 5'RACE template switching, adding a universal primer site and UMIs. From the 5' RACE reads, TCRdb called clonotypes with MiXCR, one entry per CDR3 protein. This sample carries 500,000 to 650,000 distinct CDR3 sequences, 10% to 15% of them seen once, and the ten largest clones take approximately 15%. The specimen comprised PBMCs, sampled on the day of the yellow fever booster vaccination. This TCR was sampled from a young man who received the YFV17D yellow fever vaccine. The chain couples TRBV7-2 to TRBJ2-3; D is perhaps TRBD2 (6 bases). CDR3 bases: TGTGCCAGCAGCATTAGCGGCGCAGATACGCAGTATTTT. Protein sequence: CASSISGADTQYF.